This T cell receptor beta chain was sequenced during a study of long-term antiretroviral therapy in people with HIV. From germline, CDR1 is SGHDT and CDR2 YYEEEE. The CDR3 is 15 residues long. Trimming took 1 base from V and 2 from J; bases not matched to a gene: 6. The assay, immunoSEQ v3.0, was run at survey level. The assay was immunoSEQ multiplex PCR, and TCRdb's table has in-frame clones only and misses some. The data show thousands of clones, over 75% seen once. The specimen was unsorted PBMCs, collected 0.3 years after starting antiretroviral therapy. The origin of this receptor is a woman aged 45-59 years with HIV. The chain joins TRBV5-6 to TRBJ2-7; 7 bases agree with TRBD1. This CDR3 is CASSLRPGQTYEQYF. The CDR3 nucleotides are TGTGCCAGCAGCTTGAGACCGGGACAGACCTACGAGCAGTACTTC.